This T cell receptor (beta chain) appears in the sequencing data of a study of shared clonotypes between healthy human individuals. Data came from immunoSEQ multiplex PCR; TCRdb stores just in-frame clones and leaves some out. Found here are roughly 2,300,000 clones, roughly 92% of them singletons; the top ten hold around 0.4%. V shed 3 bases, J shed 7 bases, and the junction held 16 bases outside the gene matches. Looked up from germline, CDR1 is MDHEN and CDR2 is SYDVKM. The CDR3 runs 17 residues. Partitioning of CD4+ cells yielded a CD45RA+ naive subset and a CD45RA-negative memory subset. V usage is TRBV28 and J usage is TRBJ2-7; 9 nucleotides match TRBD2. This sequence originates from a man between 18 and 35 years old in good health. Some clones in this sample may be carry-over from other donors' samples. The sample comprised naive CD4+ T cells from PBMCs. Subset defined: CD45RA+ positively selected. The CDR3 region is CASSFPLAGGPSGEQYF. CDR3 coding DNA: TGTGCCAGCAGTTTTCCCCTTGCGGGAGGGCCCTCGGGGGAGCAGTACTTC.